This TCR beta chain was captured by sequencing in a study of cytomegalovirus exposure and HLA in healthy donors. Primers included in the PCR were 60 Vbeta and 13 Jbeta primers. In the original processing: In a later analysis, the count reached approximately 80 million unique TCR beta chains, with 9 million to 11 million shared. Sequencing was performed with immunoSEQ multiplex PCR; in TCRdb, only in-frame clones are kept and a portion is missing. That table is the source of V, J and clone size, and D and trimming were worked out from the DNA. This sample has 90,000 to 130,000 clones; around 84% occur once, and the top ten carry about a fifth. General observations from the study: CMV antigen specificity of three CMV-associated chains was confirmed in vitro. In a later analysis, HLA-associated TCR beta chains were more clonally expanded than equally common others. When the data were analyzed later, several of the most significant clusters appeared to be linked to common viral pathogens.

A note on this clone: What it binds is unknown.

Germline V lookup: CDR1 SGHDT, CDR2 YYEEEE. Trimming pared 4 bases from V and 1 base from J, leaving 8 bases between. The CDR3 is made up of 13 amino acids. V gene TRBV5-6 combines with J gene TRBJ2-5, with D tentatively TRBD2 (6 bases). The sequence was obtained from a man aged 25-40 years in good health and CMV-seropositive. The source material was PBMCs. CDR3 sequence (DNA): TGTGCCAGCAGCCGCGGGACCCAAGAGACCCAGTACTTC. Translation: CASSRGTQETQYF.